The following is a TCR beta chain sequence with its context. The data were taken from a study of radiation and T cells in renal cell carcinoma. The data were produced by immunoSEQ multiplex PCR, yet TCRdb's version contains in-frame clones alone and is incomplete. The sample contains some 120,000 clones, roughly four fifths of which appear only once. The time point was: blood 2 weeks post-SBRT. Treatment noted: 15 Gy SBRT to primary tumor, nephrectomy 4 weeks later. The patient's renal cell carcinoma had clear cell pathology. V lost 3 bases, J lost 4 bases, and 3 bases stayed unmatched. CDR3 length equals 14 residues. Germline V lookup: CDR1 MNHEY, CDR2 SMNVEV (reference sequence).

This sequence was found in a man aged 45-65 years with renal cell carcinoma. The sequencing used blood, collected from a patient whose treatment included radiotherapy and nephrectomy. The chain joins TRBV27 to TRBJ2-7, with 10 bases that match TRBD2. The CDR3, as DNA: TGTGCCAGCAGTTTCTCTAGCGGGAGATACGAGCAGTACTTC. As protein: CASSFSSGRYEQYF.